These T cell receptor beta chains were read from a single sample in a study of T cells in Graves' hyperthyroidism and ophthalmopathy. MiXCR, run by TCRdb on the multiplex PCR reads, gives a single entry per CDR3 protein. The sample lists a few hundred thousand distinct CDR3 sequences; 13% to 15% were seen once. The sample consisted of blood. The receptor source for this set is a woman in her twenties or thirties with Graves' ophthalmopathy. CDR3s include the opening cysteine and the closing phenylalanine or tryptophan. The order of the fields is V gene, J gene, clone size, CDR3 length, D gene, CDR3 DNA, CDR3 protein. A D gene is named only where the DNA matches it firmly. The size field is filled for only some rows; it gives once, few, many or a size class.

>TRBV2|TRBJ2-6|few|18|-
TGTGCCGGCAAGGGTCTCAGGGACGACCCGTCTGGGGCCAACGTCCTGACTTTC
CAGKGLRDDPSGANVLTF
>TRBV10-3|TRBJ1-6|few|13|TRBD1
TGTGCCACCGCAGGGACAGGGTCTTCACCCCTCCACTTT
CATAGTGSSPLHF
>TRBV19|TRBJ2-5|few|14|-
TGTGCCAGTAGCATAGGCAGGGTCCAAGAGACCCAGTACTTC
CASSIGRVQETQYF
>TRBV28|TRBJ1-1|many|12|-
TGTGCCAGCAGTTTAAACAGGCTTGAAGCTTTCTTT
CASSLNRLEAFF
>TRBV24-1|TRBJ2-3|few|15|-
TGTGCCACCAGTGATTCCCCCCCCAGGGACGGTACGCAGTATTTT
CATSDSPPRDGTQYF
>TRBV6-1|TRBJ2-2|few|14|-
TGTGCCAGCAGCAGCCCAGGGGACACCGGGGAGCTGTTTTTT
CASSSPGDTGELFF
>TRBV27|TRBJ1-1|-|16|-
TGTGCCAGCAGTTTATCTGGGATTTTGGTTGGGACTGAAGCTTTCTTT
CASSLSGILVGTEAFF
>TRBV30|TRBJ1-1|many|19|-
TGTGCCGGTAAGCTTAGATCCGCCGTGAAAACCTTAATGAACACTGAAGCTTTCTTT
CAGKLRSAVKTLMNTEAFF
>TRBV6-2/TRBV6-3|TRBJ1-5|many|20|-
TGTGCCAGCAGTTACTCGGAATCTCCCCCGGACAGATCCACCAATCAGCCCCAGCATTTT
CASSYSESPPDRSTNQPQHF
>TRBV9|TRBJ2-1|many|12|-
TGTGCCAGCAGCGTAGTACACGGGGAGCAGTTCTTC
CASSVVHGEQFF
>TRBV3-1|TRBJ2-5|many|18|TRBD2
TGTGCCAGCAGCCATAGCGGGGGCCTCCTTGAGACCCTAGCTCCCCAGTACTTC
CASSHSGGLLETLAPQYF
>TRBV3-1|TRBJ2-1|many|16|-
TGTGCCAGCAGCCACCTCTTGAGGGGGGGCCACAATGAGCAGTTCTTC
CASSHLLRGGHNEQFF
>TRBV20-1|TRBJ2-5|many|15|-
TGCAGTGCTAGTGTTGTGAGAGGGAGCGGGGAGACCCAGTACTTC
CSASVVRGSGETQYF
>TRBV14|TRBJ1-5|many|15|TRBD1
TGTGCCAGCAGCCAAGATCCAGGGGGTTTTCAGCCCCAGCATTTT
CASSQDPGGFQPQHF
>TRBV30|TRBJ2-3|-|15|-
TGTGCCTGGGGGGAGCGGGTTTTAGGAGCAGATACGCAGTATTTT
CAWGERVLGADTQYF
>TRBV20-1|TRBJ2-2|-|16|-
TGCAGTGCCCAAGACCGGGATCAAGGATACACCGGGGAGCTGTTTTTT
CSAQDRDQGYTGELFF
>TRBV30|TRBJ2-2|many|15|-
TGTGCCTGGAGTGTCGGTGTTGGGTATCCCGGGGAGCTGTTTTTT
CAWSVGVGYPGELFF
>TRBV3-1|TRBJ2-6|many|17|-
TGTGCCAGCAGCCAAGCACTCGAAGCGTCACGGGCCAACGTCCTGACTTTC
CASSQALEASRANVLTF
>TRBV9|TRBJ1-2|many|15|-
TGTGCCAGCAGCCAACAGGGTACGCCTAACTATGGCTACACCTTC
CASSQQGTPNYGYTF
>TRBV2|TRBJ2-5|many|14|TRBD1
TGTGCCAGCACCGGGACAGGGGGATCGGAGACCCAGTACTTC
CASTGTGGSETQYF